This T cell receptor beta chain was sequenced for a study of blood T cell repertoires in COVID-19. Study at large: Samples came from the United States, Italy and Spain, spanning acute and convalescent COVID-19. In each case, the material was cDNA or gDNA derived from T cells, B-cell-depleted T cells, or PBMCs.

As handled by the study authors: Amplification of reference gene primers was used by the study to estimate nucleated cell counts. TCRdb's table, derived via immunoSEQ multiplex PCR, lists solely in-frame clones and lacks some. V and J calls and clone size are given by that table; D and trimming were obtained from the DNA. Of about 180,000 clones listed, almost 80% are singletons. The ends were cut back, 5 bases at V and 2 bases at J, with 15 bases in the middle. There are 15 residues in the CDR3. Germline loops: CDR1 MGHDK, CDR2 SYGVNS. This receptor was taken from a woman in her 70s with acute or convalescent COVID-19. The sample comprised peripheral blood. The V and J genes are TRBV25-1 and TRBJ2-5; a possible D gene is TRBD1 (5 bases). CDR3 region: CASSPRGAGQETQYF. CDR3 sequence (DNA): TGTGCCAGCAGTCCCCGTGGGGCAGGGCAAGAGACCCAGTACTTC.